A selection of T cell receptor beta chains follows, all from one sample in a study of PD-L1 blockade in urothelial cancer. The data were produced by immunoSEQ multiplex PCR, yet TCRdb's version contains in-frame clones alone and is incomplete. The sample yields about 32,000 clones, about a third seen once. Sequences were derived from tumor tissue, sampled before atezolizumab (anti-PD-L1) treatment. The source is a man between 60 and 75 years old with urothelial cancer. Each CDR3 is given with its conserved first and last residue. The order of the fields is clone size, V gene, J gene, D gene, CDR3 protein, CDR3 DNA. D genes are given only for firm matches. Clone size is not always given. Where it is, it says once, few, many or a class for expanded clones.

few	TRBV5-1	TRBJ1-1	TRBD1	CASSLLGQGSTEAFF	TGCGCCAGCAGCTTGTTGGGACAGGGGTCTACTGAAGCTTTCTTT
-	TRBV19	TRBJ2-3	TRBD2	CASSIRASGRTDTQYF	TGTGCCAGTAGTATAAGGGCTAGCGGACGCACAGATACGCAGTATTTT
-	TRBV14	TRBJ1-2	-	CASSQDMMGNYGYTF	TGTGCCAGCAGCCAAGATATGATGGGGAACTATGGCTACACCTTC
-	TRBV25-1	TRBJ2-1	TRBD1	CASSADRGLNEQFF	TGTGCCAGCAGTGCGGACAGGGGGCTCAATGAGCAGTTCTTC
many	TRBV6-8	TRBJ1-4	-	CASSYGEREKLFF	TGTGCCAGCAGTTACGGGGAAAGAGAAAAACTGTTTTTT
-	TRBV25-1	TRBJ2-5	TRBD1	CASSNPRGQETQYF	TGTGCCAGCAGTAACCCCAGGGGGCAAGAGACCCAGTACTTC
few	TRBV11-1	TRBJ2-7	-	CASSSGLVGGSEQYF	TGTGCCAGCAGCTCCGGACTGGTCGGGGGATCCGAGCAGTACTTC
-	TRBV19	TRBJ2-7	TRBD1	CASSIPGGFYEQYF	TGTGCCAGTAGTATCCCAGGGGGCTTCTACGAGCAGTACTTC
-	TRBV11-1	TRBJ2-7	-	CASSLVGSEAYEQYF	TGTGCCAGCAGCTTAGTCGGTAGCGAGGCCTACGAGCAGTACTTC
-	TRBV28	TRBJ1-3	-	CASSQSQGWRNTIYF	TGTGCCAGCAGCCAATCTCAGGGATGGCGAAACACCATATATTTT
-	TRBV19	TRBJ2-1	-	CASRGRDHEQFF	TGTGCCAGTAGGGGTCGAGACCATGAGCAGTTCTTC
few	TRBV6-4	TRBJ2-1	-	CASWRMNEQFF	TGTGCCAGTTGGAGGATGAATGAGCAGTTCTTC
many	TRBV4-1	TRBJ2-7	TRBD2	CASSQVAASGRNEQYF	TGCGCCAGCAGCCAAGTCGCAGCTAGCGGGAGAAACGAGCAGTACTTC
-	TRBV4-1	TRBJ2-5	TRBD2	CASSQEGPTSGRVETQYF	TGCGCCAGCAGCCAAGAAGGGCCGACTAGCGGGAGGGTGGAGACCCAGTACTTC
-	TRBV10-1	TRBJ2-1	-	CASSESVGAGERNEQFF	TGCGCCAGCAGTGAGTCGGTGGGGGCAGGGGAACGGAATGAGCAGTTCTTC
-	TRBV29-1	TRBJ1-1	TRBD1	CSVRPGTVNTEAFF	TGCAGCGTTCGCCCCGGGACAGTGAACACTGAAGCTTTCTTT
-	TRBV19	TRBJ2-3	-	CASRITPRADTQYF	TGTGCCAGTAGGATAACCCCTAGGGCAGATACGCAGTATTTT
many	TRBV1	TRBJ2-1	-	CASSPQGRINEQFF	TGCGCCAGCAGCCCACAGGGGAGGATAAATGAGCAGTTCTTC
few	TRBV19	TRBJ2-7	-	CASSRELRVYEQYF	TGTGCCAGTAGTAGGGAGTTAAGGGTCTACGAGCAGTACTTC
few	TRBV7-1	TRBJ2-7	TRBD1	CASSPGQVLYEQYF	TGTGCCAGCAGCCCAGGACAGGTCCTCTACGAGCAGTACTTC
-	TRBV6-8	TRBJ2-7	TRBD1	CASSYLLRDRGYEQYF	TGTGCCAGCAGTTACCTACTCCGGGACAGGGGCTACGAGCAGTACTTC
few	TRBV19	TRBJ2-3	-	CASHDRRLGPDTQYF	TGTGCCAGTCACGACCGGAGGCTCGGTCCAGATACGCAGTATTTT
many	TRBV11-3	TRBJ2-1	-	CASSLSPDTYNEQFF	TGTGCCAGCAGCTTATCCCCGGACACCTACAATGAGCAGTTCTTC
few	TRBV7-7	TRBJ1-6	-	CASSLDPGTNSPLHF	TGTGCCAGCAGCTTAGATCCGGGAACCAACTCACCCCTCCACTTT
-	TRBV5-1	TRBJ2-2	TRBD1	CASSLDRGMRELFF	TGCGCCAGCAGCTTGGACAGGGGGATGAGGGAGCTGTTTTTT
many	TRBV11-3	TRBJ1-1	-	CASSLQQGRTEAFF	TGTGCCAGCAGCCTCCAACAGGGACGGACTGAAGCTTTCTTT
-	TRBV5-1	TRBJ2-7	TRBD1	CASSLGPGQGAQEQYF	TGCGCCAGCAGCTTGGGTCCCGGACAGGGGGCGCAGGAGCAGTACTTC
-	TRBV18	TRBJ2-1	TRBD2	CASSPPEASGRTIF	TGTGCCAGCTCACCACCAGAAGCTAGCGGGAGGACAATCTTC
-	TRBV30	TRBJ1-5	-	CAWSAQGVEPQHF	TGTGCCTGGAGTGCCCAGGGTGTTGAGCCCCAGCATTTT
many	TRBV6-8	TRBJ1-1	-	CASSYSKGQNTEAFF	TGTGCCAGCAGTTACTCGAAGGGGCAGAACACTGAAGCTTTCTTT
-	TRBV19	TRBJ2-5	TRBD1	CASSTRTGHETQYF	TGTGCCAGTAGTACTCGGACAGGGCACGAGACCCAGTACTTC
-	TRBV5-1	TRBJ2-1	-	CASSLGWSSNEQFF	TGCGCCAGCAGCTTGGGGTGGAGTTCCAATGAGCAGTTCTTC
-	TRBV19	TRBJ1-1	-	CASSPQGMVRNTEAFF	TGTGCCAGTAGTCCGCAGGGGATGGTGAGGAACACTGAAGCTTTCTTT
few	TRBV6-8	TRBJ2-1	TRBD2	CASSILGTSGGVVSNEQFF	TGTGCCAGCAGCATACTCGGGACTAGCGGGGGGGTAGTCTCCAATGAGCAGTTCTTC
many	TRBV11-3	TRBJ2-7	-	CASSSGLTRTYEQYF	TGTGCCAGCAGTTCGGGACTCACAAGAACCTACGAGCAGTACTTC
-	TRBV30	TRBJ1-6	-	CAWRGTYNSPLHF	TGTGCCTGGAGGGGGACATATAATTCACCCCTCCACTTT
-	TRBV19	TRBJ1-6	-	CASKDAGSYNSPLHF	TGTGCCAGTAAAGACGCAGGGTCCTATAATTCACCCCTCCACTTT
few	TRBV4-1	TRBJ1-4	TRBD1	CASSQETGAGEKLFF	TGCGCCAGCAGCCAAGAAACAGGGGCGGGTGAAAAACTGTTTTTT
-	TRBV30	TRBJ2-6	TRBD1	CACRKGQAIHSGANVLTF	TGTGCCTGTCGTAAGGGACAGGCAATTCACTCTGGGGCCAACGTCCTGACTTTC
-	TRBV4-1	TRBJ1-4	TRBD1	CASSIQGRGEKLFF	TGCGCCAGCAGTATACAGGGGAGAGGGGAAAAACTGTTTTTT
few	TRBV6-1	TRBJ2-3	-	CASSEALLSSTDTQYF	TGTGCCAGCAGTGAAGCGCTTCTTAGCAGCACAGATACGCAGTATTTT
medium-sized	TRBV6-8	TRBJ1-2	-	CASSFVGSYGYTF	TGTGCCAGCAGTTTTGTCGGGAGCTATGGCTACACCTTC
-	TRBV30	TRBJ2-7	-	CAWSPGYEQYF	TGTGCCTGGAGTCCCGGGTACGAGCAGTACTTC
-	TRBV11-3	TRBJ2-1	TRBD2	CASRTTSGRYNEQFF	TGTGCCAGCCGGACAACTAGCGGCCGCTACAATGAGCAGTTCTTC
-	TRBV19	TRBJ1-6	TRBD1	CASSPITGGSRNSPLHF	TGTGCCAGTAGTCCGATTACAGGGGGCAGTCGGAATTCACCCCTCCACTTT
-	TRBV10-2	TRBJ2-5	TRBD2	CASSGSTSGDQETQYF	TGCGCCAGCAGTGGGTCGACTAGCGGGGATCAAGAGACCCAGTACTTC
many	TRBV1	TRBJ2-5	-	CASSQRVQETQYF	TGCGCCAGCAGCCAAAGGGTACAGGAGACCCAGTACTTC
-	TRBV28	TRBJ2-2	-	CASSFEGLRRELFF	TGTGCCAGCAGTTTTGAGGGGCTTAGGCGGGAGCTGTTTTTT
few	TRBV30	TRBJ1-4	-	CAWSLRNEKLFF	TGTGCCTGGTCTTTAAGGAATGAAAAACTGTTTTTT
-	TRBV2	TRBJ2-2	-	CASSFPGHFANTGELFF	TGTGCCAGCAGTTTCCCGGGACATTTCGCGAACACCGGGGAGCTGTTTTTT
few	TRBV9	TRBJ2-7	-	CASSVGLQGEQYF	TGTGCCAGCAGCGTAGGGCTTCAAGGGGAGCAGTACTTC
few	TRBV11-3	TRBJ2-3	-	CASSLEVARSDTQYF	TGTGCCAGCAGCTTAGAGGTAGCTAGATCAGATACGCAGTATTTT
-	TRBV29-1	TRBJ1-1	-	CSVDSATTEAFF	TGCAGCGTTGATTCCGCTACCACTGAAGCTTTCTTT
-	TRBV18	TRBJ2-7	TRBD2	CASSRTSGHTSYEQYF	TGTGCCAGCTCCCGGACTAGCGGTCATACTTCCTACGAGCAGTACTTC
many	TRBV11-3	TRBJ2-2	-	CASSLNRDINTGELFF	TGTGCCAGCAGCTTGAACAGGGACATAAACACCGGGGAGCTGTTTTTT
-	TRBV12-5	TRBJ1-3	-	CASGWGENTIYF	TGTGCTAGTGGTTGGGGGGAAAACACCATATATTTT
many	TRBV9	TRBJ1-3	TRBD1	CASSVETGAGNTIYF	TGTGCCAGCAGCGTTGAGACAGGGGCTGGAAACACCATATATTTT